The 3 T cell receptor beta chains in this list originate from one sample, sequenced in a study of T cells in Graves' hyperthyroidism and ophthalmopathy. Regions amplified from RNA transcripts were the TCR beta CDR3 regions. First-round RT-PCR targeting the TCR CDR3 was performed with the HTBI primer set. TCRdb fed the multiplex PCR reads into MiXCR, producing one record per CDR3 protein. The table lists 300,000 to 450,000 distinct CDR3 sequences, around 13% of them singletons, with less than 10% in the top ten. The sequencing input was blood. The source is a woman aged 18-29 years with Graves' hyperthyroidism.

This clonotype has a handful of counts. With a much larger clone just one base away, this may be a read error. The chain carries TRBV20-1 and TRBJ1-1, with unresolved D. This CDR3 spans 13 amino acids. Between the trimmed V and J ends, which lost 2 bases and 7 bases, there was a span of 14 bases. The germline CDR1 and CDR2 sequences are DFQATT and SNEGSKA (reference sequence). The CDR3 reads CSARSGLRIEAFF. CDR3 DNA: TGCAGTGCTAGATCGGGCTTGAGAATTGAAGCTTTCTTT.

There are many counts of this clonotype. The rearrangement uses TRBV30 and TRBJ1-4; TRBD1 might be the D (5 bases). V was cut by 3 bases and J by 7 bases, with 15 bases left in between. Germline CDR1 GTSNPN, CDR2 SVGIG (reference sequence). The CDR3 length is 14 residues. The CDR3 DNA is TGTGCCTGGAGCCGGGACGGCTTTTCTGAAAAACTGTTTTTT. Translated: CAWSRDGFSEKLFF.

Ten or more counts support this clonotype. The V and J genes are TRBV7-9 and TRBJ1-5; a weak D match, TRBD1 (6 bases). Germline values: CDR1 SEHNR, CDR2 FQNEAQ (reference sequence). Trimming removed 1 base from V and 3 bases from J, with 10 bases in between. The CDR3 has 15 amino acids. The CDR3 protein is CASSLDGTLNQPQHF. The CDR3 DNA follows: TGTGCCAGCAGCTTAGATGGGACACTCAATCAGCCCCAGCATTTT.